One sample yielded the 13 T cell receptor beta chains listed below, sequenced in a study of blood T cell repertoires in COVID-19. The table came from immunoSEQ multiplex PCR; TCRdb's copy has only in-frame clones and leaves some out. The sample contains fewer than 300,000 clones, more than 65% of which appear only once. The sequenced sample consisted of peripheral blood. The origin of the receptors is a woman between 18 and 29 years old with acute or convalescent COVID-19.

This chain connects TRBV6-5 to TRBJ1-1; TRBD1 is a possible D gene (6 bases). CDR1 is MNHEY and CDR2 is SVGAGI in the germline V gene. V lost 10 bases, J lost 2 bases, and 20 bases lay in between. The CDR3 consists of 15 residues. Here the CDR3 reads CAITSGGLINTEAFF. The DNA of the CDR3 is TGTGCCATCACATCCGGGGGGCTAATAAACACTGAAGCTTTCTTT.

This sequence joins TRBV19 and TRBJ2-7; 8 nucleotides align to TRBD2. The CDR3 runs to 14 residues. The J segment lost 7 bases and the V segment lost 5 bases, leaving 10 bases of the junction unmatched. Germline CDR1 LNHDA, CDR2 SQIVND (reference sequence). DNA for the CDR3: TGTGCCAGTAGTCCACCGGGAGGGCCTGGGGAGCAGTACTTC. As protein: CASSPPGGPGEQYF. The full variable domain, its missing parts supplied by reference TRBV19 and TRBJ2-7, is DGGITQSPKYLFRKEGQNVTLSCEQNLNHDAMYWYRQDPGQGLRLIYYSQIVNDFQKGDIAEGYSVSREKKESFPLTVTSAQKNPTAFYLCASSPPGGPGEQYFGPGTRLTVT.

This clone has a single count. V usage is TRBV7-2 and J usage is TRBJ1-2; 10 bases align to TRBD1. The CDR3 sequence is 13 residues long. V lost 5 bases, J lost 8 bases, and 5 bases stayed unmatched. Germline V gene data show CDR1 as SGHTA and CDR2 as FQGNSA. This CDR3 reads CASSPRTGGGYTF. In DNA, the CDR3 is TGTGCCAGCAGCCCCAGGACAGGGGGGGGCTACACCTTC.

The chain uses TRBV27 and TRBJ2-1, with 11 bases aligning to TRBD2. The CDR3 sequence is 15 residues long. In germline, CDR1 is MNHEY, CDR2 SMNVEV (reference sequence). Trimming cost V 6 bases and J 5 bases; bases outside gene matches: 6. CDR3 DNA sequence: TGTGCCAGCAGGCCCACTAGCGGGAGACACAATGAGCAGTTCTTC. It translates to CASRPTSGRHNEQFF.

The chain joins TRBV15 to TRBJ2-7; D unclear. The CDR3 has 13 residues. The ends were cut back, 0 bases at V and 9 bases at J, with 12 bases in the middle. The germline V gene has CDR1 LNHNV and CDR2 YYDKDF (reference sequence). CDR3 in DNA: TGTGCCACCAGCAGAGATCATGAGATCGGGCAGTACTTC. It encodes CATSRDHEIGQYF.

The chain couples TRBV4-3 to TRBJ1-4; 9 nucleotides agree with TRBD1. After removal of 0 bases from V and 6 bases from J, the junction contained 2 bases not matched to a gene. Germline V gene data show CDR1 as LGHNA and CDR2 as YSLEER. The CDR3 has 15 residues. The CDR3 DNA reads TGCGCCAGCAGCCAAGACTGGGACAGGGATGAAAAACTGTTTTTT. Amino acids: CASSQDWDRDEKLFF.

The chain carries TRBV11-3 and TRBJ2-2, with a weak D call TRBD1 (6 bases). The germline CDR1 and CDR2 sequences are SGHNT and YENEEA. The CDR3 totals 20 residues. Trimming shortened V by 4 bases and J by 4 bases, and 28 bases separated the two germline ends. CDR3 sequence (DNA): TGTGCCAGCAGCTCCACTCCGACCTTAGGGGGTCTCGGCGGCACCGGGGAGCTGTTTTTT. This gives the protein CASSSTPTLGGLGGTGELFF.

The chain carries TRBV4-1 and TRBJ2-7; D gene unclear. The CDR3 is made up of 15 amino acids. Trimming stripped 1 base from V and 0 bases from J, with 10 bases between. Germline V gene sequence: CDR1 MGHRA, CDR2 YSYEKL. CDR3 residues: CASSQVGLSSYEQYF. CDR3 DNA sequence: TGCGCCAGCAGCCAAGTGGGCCTTTCCTCCTACGAGCAGTACTTC.

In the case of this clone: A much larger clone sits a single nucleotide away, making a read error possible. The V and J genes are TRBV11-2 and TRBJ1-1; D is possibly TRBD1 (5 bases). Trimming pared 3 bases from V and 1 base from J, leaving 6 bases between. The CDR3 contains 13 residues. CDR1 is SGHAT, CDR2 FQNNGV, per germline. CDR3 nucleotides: TGTGCCAGCAGCTTCGACAGGAACACTGAAGCTTTCTTT. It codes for CASSFDRNTEAFF.

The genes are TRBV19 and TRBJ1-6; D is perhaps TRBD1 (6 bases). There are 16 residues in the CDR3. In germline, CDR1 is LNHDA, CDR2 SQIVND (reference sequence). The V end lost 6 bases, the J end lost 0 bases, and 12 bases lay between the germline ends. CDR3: CASRVTGSSYNSPLHF. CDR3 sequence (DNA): TGTGCCAGTAGGGTTACAGGGAGCTCCTATAATTCACCCCTCCACTTT.

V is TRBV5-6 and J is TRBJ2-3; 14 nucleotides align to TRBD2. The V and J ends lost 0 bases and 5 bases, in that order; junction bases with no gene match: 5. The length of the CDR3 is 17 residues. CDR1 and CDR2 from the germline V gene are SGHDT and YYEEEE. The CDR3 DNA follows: TGTGCCAGCAGCTTGGGGACTAGCGGGAGGATAGGAGATACGCAGTATTTT. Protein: CASSLGTSGRIGDTQYF.

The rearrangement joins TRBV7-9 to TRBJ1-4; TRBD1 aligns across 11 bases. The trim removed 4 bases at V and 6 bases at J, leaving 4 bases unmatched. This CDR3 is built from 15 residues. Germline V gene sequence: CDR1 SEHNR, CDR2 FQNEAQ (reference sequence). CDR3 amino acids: CASSYGQGADEKLFF. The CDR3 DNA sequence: TGTGCCAGCAGCTATGGACAGGGGGCGGATGAAAAACTGTTTTTT.

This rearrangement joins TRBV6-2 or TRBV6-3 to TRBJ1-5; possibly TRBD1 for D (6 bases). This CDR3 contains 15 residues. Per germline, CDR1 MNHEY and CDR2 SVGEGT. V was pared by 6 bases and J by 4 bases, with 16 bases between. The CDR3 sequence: CASSLTTGQNQPQHF. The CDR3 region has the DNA TGTGCCAGCAGCTTGACGACAGGACAAAATCAGCCCCAGCATTTT.